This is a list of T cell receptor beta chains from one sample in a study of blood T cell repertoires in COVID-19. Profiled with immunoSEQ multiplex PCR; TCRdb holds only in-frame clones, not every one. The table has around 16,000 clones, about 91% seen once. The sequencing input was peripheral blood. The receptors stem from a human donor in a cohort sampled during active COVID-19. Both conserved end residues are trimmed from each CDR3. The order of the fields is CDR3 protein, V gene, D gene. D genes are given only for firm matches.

cdr3_aa: ASSVSGTLNTGELF; v_call: TRBV9; d_call: TRBD2
cdr3_aa: ASSLDRGQRETQY; v_call: TRBV5-6; d_call: TRBD1
cdr3_aa: ASRRQQGVGETQY; v_call: TRBV5-1; d_call: TRBD1
cdr3_aa: ASNTANYGYT; v_call: TRBV2; d_call: NA
cdr3_aa: ATSDFTLPGNEQF; v_call: TRBV24-1; d_call: NA
cdr3_aa: AWSVNSRNYGYT; v_call: TRBV30; d_call: NA
cdr3_aa: SVSGDYEQY; v_call: TRBV29-1; d_call: TRBD2
cdr3_aa: ASSIQGVSTEAF; v_call: TRBV19; d_call: TRBD1
cdr3_aa: ASSLVVGAGQPQH; v_call: TRBV7-8; d_call: NA
cdr3_aa: ASRLARDRGLSSSGNTIY; v_call: TRBV12-2; d_call: NA
cdr3_aa: ASSYKGSGGYNEQF; v_call: TRBV5-1; d_call: TRBD2
cdr3_aa: ASSLVAGGLSGANVLT; v_call: TRBV27; d_call: TRBD2
cdr3_aa: ASSFTGNLYEQY; v_call: TRBV7-2; d_call: NA
cdr3_aa: ASSPGQGNTEAF; v_call: TRBV28; d_call: NA
cdr3_aa: ASSLGQGVGNEQF; v_call: TRBV11-3; d_call: TRBD1
cdr3_aa: ASSPSGDNYGYT; v_call: TRBV5-5; d_call: NA
cdr3_aa: AWDTGNQPQH; v_call: TRBV30; d_call: NA
cdr3_aa: ASSLSQGRSDYGYT; v_call: TRBV27; d_call: NA
cdr3_aa: AAGLAVSYEQY; v_call: TRBV6-5; d_call: TRBD2
cdr3_aa: ASSRGLGVADTQY; v_call: TRBV7-2; d_call: NA
cdr3_aa: ASSLVQGVETQY; v_call: TRBV7-8; d_call: NA
cdr3_aa: SASQGDYEQY; v_call: TRBV20-1; d_call: NA
cdr3_aa: ASSADNRGPNQPQH; v_call: TRBV6-1; d_call: TRBD1
cdr3_aa: ASSQGRNSYEQY; v_call: TRBV3-1/TRBV3-2; d_call: NA
cdr3_aa: ASILRGGEETQY; v_call: TRBV5-4; d_call: TRBD2
cdr3_aa: ASSRRSGAIANTGELF; v_call: TRBV3-1/TRBV3-2; d_call: TRBD2
cdr3_aa: AGFGTATSYEQY; v_call: TRBV6-5; d_call: TRBD1
cdr3_aa: ASSFGTGGRGDTQY; v_call: TRBV28; d_call: TRBD2
cdr3_aa: ASSPDRTSTDTQY; v_call: TRBV7-2; d_call: NA
cdr3_aa: ATLSGPRTDTQY; v_call: TRBV6-4; d_call: NA
cdr3_aa: ASSQDGGGGYT; v_call: TRBV3-1/TRBV3-2; d_call: NA
cdr3_aa: ASSPPTGGDTEAF; v_call: TRBV3-1/TRBV3-2; d_call: NA
cdr3_aa: ASSRDWNTEAF; v_call: TRBV2; d_call: NA
cdr3_aa: ASSYGRSPTGELF; v_call: TRBV6-2/TRBV6-3; d_call: NA
cdr3_aa: ASSSTPGTGGGSPLH; v_call: TRBV5-4; d_call: TRBD1
cdr3_aa: SVEDSRGPGRNTEAF; v_call: TRBV29-1; d_call: NA
cdr3_aa: ASSPAGRHTDTQY; v_call: TRBV7-2; d_call: TRBD2
cdr3_aa: ASSAIQGQGLNQPQH; v_call: TRBV19; d_call: TRBD1
cdr3_aa: ASSSGIYGYT; v_call: TRBV28; d_call: NA
cdr3_aa: ASSPLAGGLHNEQF; v_call: TRBV27; d_call: TRBD2
cdr3_aa: ASSLGLVVRNEQF; v_call: TRBV11-3; d_call: NA
cdr3_aa: AWSRAGHEQY; v_call: TRBV30; d_call: NA
cdr3_aa: ASSLLGRQGAAF; v_call: TRBV28; d_call: TRBD1
cdr3_aa: ASSIGTGANSYNEQF; v_call: TRBV19; d_call: TRBD1
cdr3_aa: ASSQRASGTLFTDTQY; v_call: TRBV4-3; d_call: NA
cdr3_aa: ASSQSGGPSNTEAF; v_call: TRBV23-1; d_call: NA
cdr3_aa: ASSGWDIKGEKLF; v_call: TRBV28; d_call: NA
cdr3_aa: ASSHRTGLGMGEQY; v_call: TRBV14; d_call: NA